This TCR beta chain originates from a study of response to subunit inactivated influenza vaccine. General study points: Authors suggested each seasonal flu vaccination may recruit only limited numbers of new T cells.

Via MiXCR, TCRdb re-called the RT-PCR reads, giving one row per CDR3 protein. This table holds about 780,000 distinct CDR3 sequences, about a fifth found once. Trimming took 3 bases from V and 1 from J, leaving 10 bases between them. Germline V CDR1 and CDR2: MNHEY, SMNVEV (reference sequence). CDR3 size: 14 residues. On this clonotype itself: The antigen remains undetermined.

The V and J genes are TRBV27 and TRBJ2-7, with a tentative D call TRBD1 (6 bases). The source of this sequence is a middle-aged man who received an inactivated influenza vaccine. The sample was PBMCs from blood, taken more than 4 days after vaccination. Here the CDR3 reads CASSLRTASYEQYF. DNA for the CDR3: TGTGCCAGCAGTTTGCGGACAGCATCCTACGAGCAGTACTTC.